This T cell receptor beta chain was obtained from a study of T cells after posttransplantation cyclophosphamide. Points from the study as a whole: Blood and skin or GI T cell repertoires showed limited TRB overlap. Recipient CMV seropositivity and CMV reactivation strongly tracked TRB clonality.

Methotrexate plus calcineurin inhibitor accompanied controls' myeloablative marrow transplants; sampling was 1 year later. A note on this clone: What it recognizes is unknown.

The CDR3 is 16 amino acids. Unmatched junction bases numbered 13, after V lost 7 bases and J lost 4 bases. Germline assignment: CDR1 SNHLY and CDR2 FYNNEI. TCRdb keeps only in-frame clones here, not all; method: immunoSEQ multiplex PCR. The profile shows more than 20,000 clones, about 90% of them singletons. The sequencing used PBMCs, collected after an allogeneic stem cell transplant with a calcineurin inhibitor and methotrexate. The clonotype originates from a female patient aged 50 to 65 who received an allogeneic stem cell transplant from an unrelated donor, was CMV-positive, and had chronic GVHD only. Some T cells may be supplied by the graft donor. The chain carries TRBV2 and TRBJ2-1, with 7 bases fitting TRBD2. CDR3 in DNA: TGTGCCAGCAAGCGGTTGGCGGGAGTCGGGTACAATGAGCAGTTCTTC. Protein: CASKRLAGVGYNEQFF.